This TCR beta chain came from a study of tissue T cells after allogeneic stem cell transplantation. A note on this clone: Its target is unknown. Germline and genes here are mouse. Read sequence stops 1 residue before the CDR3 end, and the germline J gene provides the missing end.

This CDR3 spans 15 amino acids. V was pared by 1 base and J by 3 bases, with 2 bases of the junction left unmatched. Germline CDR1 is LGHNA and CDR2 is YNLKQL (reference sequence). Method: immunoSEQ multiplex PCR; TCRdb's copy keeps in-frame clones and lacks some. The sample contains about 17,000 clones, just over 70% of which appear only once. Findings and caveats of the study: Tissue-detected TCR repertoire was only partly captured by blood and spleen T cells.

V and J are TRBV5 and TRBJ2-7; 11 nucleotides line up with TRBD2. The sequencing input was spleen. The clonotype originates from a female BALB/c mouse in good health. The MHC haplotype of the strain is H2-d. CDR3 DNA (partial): TGTGCCAGCAGCCAAGCGGGACTGGGGGTCTATGAACAGTAC. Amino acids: CASSQAGLGVYEQY. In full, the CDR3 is CASSQAGLGVYEQYF.